This TCR beta chain is drawn from a study of cytomegalovirus exposure and HLA in healthy donors. Looking at the study overall: Clustering assigned 81% of the roughly 420 genotyped donors to the Caucasian-associated ancestry cluster. Whole-study results and caveats: Later work found most CMV-associated TCR beta chains apparently HLA-restricted. Reports state that TCR beta sequences accurately predicted most subjects' HLA-A and HLA-B alleles.

Details on this clone: Its antigen is currently unknown.

With 60 Vbeta and 13 Jbeta primers, the PCR was carried out. As originally analysed: The authors later counted about 80 million unique TCR beta chains, 9 million to 14 million of them shared. Sequencing was performed with immunoSEQ multiplex PCR; in TCRdb, only in-frame clones are kept and a portion is missing. V and J calls and clone size come straight from that table; D and trimming were deduced from the DNA. The sample includes approximately 100,000 clones, roughly 86% of them seen just once. Trimming took 6 bases from V and 3 from J, leaving 9 bases between them. The CDR3 loop spans 12 amino acids. The germline gives CDR1 MNHEY, CDR2 SMNVEV (reference sequence).

The rearrangement joins TRBV27 to TRBJ2-7; D is possibly TRBD2 (6 bases). The clonotype originates from a young man in good health and CMV-seropositive. The sample comprised PBMCs. CDR3 nucleotide sequence: TGTGCCAGCAGAGGAGCGGGCTACGAGCAGTACTTC. This translates into CASRGAGYEQYF.